These T cell receptor beta chains were read from a single sample in a study of a mutant IDH1 vaccine in newly diagnosed glioma. TCRdb's copy holds only in-frame clones and misses some; the assay was immunoSEQ multiplex PCR. The sample holds roughly 26,000 clones, less than 90% seen once. Antigen specificity for these receptors is unknown. The specimen comprised PBMCs, sampled from a glioma patient whose treatment included an IDH1 peptide vaccine. The receptor set was obtained from a man aged 30-40 years with glioma. CDR3s include the opening cysteine and the closing phenylalanine or tryptophan. Fields, in order: J gene, D gene, clone size, V gene, CDR3 DNA, CDR3 protein. A D gene is named only where the DNA matches it firmly. The size field is filled for only some rows; it gives once, few, many or a size class.

>TRBJ1-3|.|once|TRBV9
TGTGCCAGCAGCGTTCTAGGACAGGGAAACACCATATATTTT
CASSVLGQGNTIYF
>TRBJ1-4|.|.|TRBV5-1
TGCGCCAGCAGCTTGGGGCCGGGAGGGGCGGAGGAAAGACTGTTTTTT
CASSLGPGGAEERLFF
>TRBJ2-2|.|.|TRBV13
TGTGCCAGCCTCGTGGCGGTTTCCGGGGAGCTGTTTTTT
CASLVAVSGELFF
>TRBJ2-5|TRBD1|.|TRBV7-2
TGTGCCAGCAGTGACAGGGGGTCGGGAAAAGAGACCCAGTACTTC
CASSDRGSGKETQYF
>TRBJ2-7|.|.|TRBV6-5
TGTGCCAGCAGTTACGACCTCCGGATGAACGAGCAGTACTTC
CASSYDLRMNEQYF
>TRBJ1-1|.|.|TRBV5-1
TGCGCCAGCAGCTTGGGAGGGAACACTGAAGCTTTCTTT
CASSLGGNTEAFF
>TRBJ1-1|.|.|TRBV9
TGTGCCAGCAGCGTAGCTACAGGACTCGGTCCTGATCGGGCTTTCTTT
CASSVATGLGPDRAFF
>TRBJ1-4|.|.|TRBV4-3
TGCGCCAGCAGCCAAGATCGCAGGGCCGCTGAAAAACTGTTTTTT
CASSQDRRAAEKLFF
>TRBJ2-7|.|.|TRBV4-3
TGCGCCAGCAGCCAAGATCGTGTCGGGCGTGGGGGGCAGTACTTC
CASSQDRVGRGGQYF
>TRBJ2-2|.|.|TRBV11-2
TGTGCCAGCAGCCGATCGAACACCGGGGAGCTGTTTTTT
CASSRSNTGELFF
>TRBJ2-1|TRBD2|.|TRBV19
TGTGCCAGTAGTCGACCGGGGGGGCGGAATGAGCAGTTCTTC
CASSRPGGRNEQFF
>TRBJ2-3|TRBD1|.|TRBV19
TGTGCCAGTAGTATAAGATTGACAGGGGTTAAAGATACGCAGTATTTT
CASSIRLTGVKDTQYF
>TRBJ2-3|.|.|TRBV19
TGTGCCAGTAGTAAGACTCTCTGGTCGGTCGGTACGCAGTATTTT
CASSKTLWSVGTQYF
>TRBJ2-7|.|.|TRBV30
TGTGCCTGGGAAGACCCCTGGGGTCGGTACGAGCAGTACTTC
CAWEDPWGRYEQYF
>TRBJ1-1|TRBD1|few|TRBV5-4
TGTGCCAGCAGCTCCGGGACAGGGAGCACTGAAGCTTTCTTT
CASSSGTGSTEAFF
>TRBJ1-3|.|.|TRBV5-8
TGTGCCAGCAGCTTCAGGGACACTCTCTCTGGAAACACCATATATTTT
CASSFRDTLSGNTIYF
>TRBJ1-2|TRBD1|.|TRBV6-1
TGTGCCAGCAGATCCGGGACAGGGGGCTATGGGGGCTACACCTTC
CASRSGTGGYGGYTF
>TRBJ2-3|TRBD2|.|TRBV2
TGTGCCAGCAGGTTAGCGGGAGGGTATGGAGATACGCAGTATTTT
CASRLAGGYGDTQYF
>TRBJ2-1|.|.|TRBV29-1
TGCAGCGTGCCCAGTAGGAATGAGCAGTTCTTC
CSVPSRNEQFF
>TRBJ2-7|TRBD1|.|TRBV2
TGTGCCAGCAACGGAGCTGGGACAGGGAGCCCCTACGAGCAGTACTTC
CASNGAGTGSPYEQYF
>TRBJ2-5|TRBD1|.|TRBV4-1
TGCGCCAGCAGTCCGGACAGGGTACGAGAGACCCAGTACTTC
CASSPDRVRETQYF
>TRBJ1-1|.|few|TRBV14
TGTGCCAGCAGCCAAGATTGGGGGACACAAGGTGAAGCTTTCTTT
CASSQDWGTQGEAFF
>TRBJ2-3|.|.|TRBV29-1
TGCAGCGTTGAAATAGATCCTCTACCGCAGTATTTT
CSVEIDPLPQYF
>TRBJ2-7|TRBD2|.|TRBV9
TGTGCCAGCAGCAGCGGGACGGAACCCTACGAGCAGTACTTC
CASSSGTEPYEQYF
>TRBJ2-1|TRBD2|.|TRBV9
TGTGCCAGCAGCGTAGAAAGGGGCGTGGGGGGGAATGAGCAGTTCTTC
CASSVERGVGGNEQFF
>TRBJ2-7|TRBD2|.|TRBV30
TGTGCCTGGAGGGGGCTAGCGGGGGTAGTCGAGCAGTACTTC
CAWRGLAGVVEQYF
>TRBJ1-2|TRBD1|.|TRBV7-6
TGTGCCAGCAGCCCATCGACAGGGGACGCCTATGGCTACACCTTC
CASSPSTGDAYGYTF
>TRBJ1-5|TRBD1|.|TRBV30
TGTGCCTCCCAGACAGGGGGTAGGGATCAGCCCCAGCATTTT
CASQTGGRDQPQHF
>TRBJ1-2|.|.|TRBV30
TGTGCCTTAAGCGGGGGGCGGCTCGTTTCTGGCTACACCTTC
CALSGGRLVSGYTF
>TRBJ1-6|.|.|TRBV4-1
TGCGCCAGCAGCCAGAGACAGAGCTCCTATAATTCACCCCTCCACTTT
CASSQRQSSYNSPLHF
>TRBJ2-3|.|.|TRBV30
TGTGCCTGGAGCCGAAGGACAGATACGCAGTATTTT
CAWSRRTDTQYF
>TRBJ1-4|TRBD1|.|TRBV5-1
TGCGCCAGCAGTAGAGGGGGCACTAATGAAAAACTGTTTTTT
CASSRGGTNEKLFF
>TRBJ2-7|.|.|TRBV6-5
TGTGCCAGCAGTCAGGGCGGGTTTGCTACCGAGCAGTACTTC
CASSQGGFATEQYF
>TRBJ2-5|TRBD2|.|TRBV9
TGTGCCAGCAGCCCTAAAGGGGGACTAGCGGGAGGTGGTGAGACCCAGTACTTC
CASSPKGGLAGGGETQYF
>TRBJ2-1|.|.|TRBV4-1
TGCGCCAGCAGCCCCTGGACAAACGCTTACAATGAGCAGTTCTTC
CASSPWTNAYNEQFF
>TRBJ2-5|.|.|TRBV2
TGTGCCAGCAGTGTATCTAGCGTCCAAGAGACCCAGTACTTC
CASSVSSVQETQYF
>TRBJ2-1|.|.|TRBV28
TGTGCCAGCAGTCGGAATCGGGAGCCTAATGAGCAGTTCTTC
CASSRNREPNEQFF
>TRBJ1-2|TRBD1|.|TRBV7-9
TGTGCCAGCAGCACCCAGGGGGGCCCTAACTATGGCTACACCTTC
CASSTQGGPNYGYTF
>TRBJ2-5|.|.|TRBV5-6
TGTGCCAGCAGCTTTTTAGGCAGGTTTGAAGAGACCCAGTACTTC
CASSFLGRFEETQYF
>TRBJ2-5|TRBD1|.|TRBV7-7
TGTGCCAGCAGCTCAGACAGGGAGGAGACCCAGTACTTC
CASSSDREETQYF
>TRBJ1-1|.|few|TRBV7-2
TGTGCCAGCAGCTTAGTTGGGGCTGGTCGGGCTGAAGCTTTCTTT
CASSLVGAGRAEAFF
>TRBJ1-1|.|.|TRBV5-5
TGTGCCAGCAGCTTGTCGGGAGGGAACACTGAAGCTTTCTTT
CASSLSGGNTEAFF
>TRBJ2-1|TRBD2|.|TRBV9
TGTGCCAGCAGCGTGAGCGGGAGCACCTACAATGAGCAGTTCTTC
CASSVSGSTYNEQFF